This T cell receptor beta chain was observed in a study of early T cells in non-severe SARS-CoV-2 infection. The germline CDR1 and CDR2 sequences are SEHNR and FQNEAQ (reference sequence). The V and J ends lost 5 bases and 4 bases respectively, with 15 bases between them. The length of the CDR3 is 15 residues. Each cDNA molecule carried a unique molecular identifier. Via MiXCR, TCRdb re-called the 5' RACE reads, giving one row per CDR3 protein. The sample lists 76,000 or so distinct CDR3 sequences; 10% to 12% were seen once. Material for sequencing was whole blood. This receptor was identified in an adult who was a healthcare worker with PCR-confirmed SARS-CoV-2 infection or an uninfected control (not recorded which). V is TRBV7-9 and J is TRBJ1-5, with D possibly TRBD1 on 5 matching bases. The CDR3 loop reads CASSGGLTGNQPQHF. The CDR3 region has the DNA TGTGCCAGCAGCGGGGGACTAACGGGGAATCAGCCCCAGCATTTT.